This TCR beta chain was sequenced for a study of preoperative IRX-2 immunotherapy in early breast cancer. Germline V CDR1 and CDR2: SQVTM, ANQGSEA. The CDR3 covers 12 residues. J was trimmed by 3 bases and V by 7 bases; bases with no gene match: 3. Treatment defined: preoperative locoregional IRX-2 cytokine immunotherapy. Here immunoSEQ multiplex PCR was the method, and the copy in TCRdb shows in-frame clones only, minus some. Here the sample spans more than 25,000 clones, around 89% being singletons. By sample fraction, this clone is medium-sized. The origin of this receptor is a human donor with breast cancer. The genes are TRBV29-1 and TRBJ1-3; the match to TRBD1 covers 7 bases. This material was acquired from a patient treated with IRX-2 immunotherapy. The CDR3 DNA sequence: TGCAGCGCTACAGGGGTTGGAAACACCATATATTTT. This sequence encodes CSATGVGNTIYF.